The 10 T cell receptor beta chains listed next were all sequenced from one sample in a study of blood T cell repertoires in COVID-19 (dated by TCRdb to about 2020). The library was made by the immunoSEQ multiplex PCR assay. Not all clones reach the TCRdb copy of this immuneACCESS table, which keeps in-frame sequences only. Checked studies attribute under half of the gap to unresolved V genes and leave the rest unexplained. Across this sample there are about 150,000 clones, with approximately 85% seen only once. Around 8% of the sample lies in the top ten. The material sequenced was peripheral blood. Receptors originate from a woman aged 60-70 years with COVID-19, enrolled during active disease.

The chain is built from TRBV9 and TRBJ2-7; 7 nucleotides line up with TRBD1. The J segment lost 3 bases and the V segment lost 0 bases, leaving 9 bases of the junction unmatched. CDR3 length: 16 residues. Germline lookup yields CDR1 SGDLS and CDR2 YYNGEE. The CDR3 DNA reads TGTGCCAGCAGCGTAGCTCCGGGACAGAATATCTACGAGCAGTACTTC. This codes for CASSVAPGQNIYEQYF.

This chain uses TRBV7-3 with TRBJ2-3; D unresolved. The ends were cut back, 5 bases at V and 1 base at J, with 13 bases in the middle. Germline CDR1 reads SGHTA; CDR2 reads FQGTGA. This CDR3 is 15 amino acids long. Here the CDR3 reads CASSDFNQGTDTQYF. For the CDR3, the DNA is TGTGCCAGCAGCGATTTCAATCAGGGCACAGATACGCAGTATTTT.

The chain joins TRBV11-2 to TRBJ2-2; a possible D gene is TRBD2 (6 bases). The V end lost 0 bases, the J end lost 3 bases, and 14 bases lay between the germline ends. The CDR3 sequence is 17 residues long. Germline CDR1 reads SGHAT; CDR2 reads FQNNGV. Here the CDR3 DNA reads TGTGCCAGCAGCTTAGAAGGCCGTGCGGGGTACACCGGGGAGCTGTTTTTT. Its translation is CASSLEGRAGYTGELFF.

This clone was recorded a few times. The gene calls are TRBV29-1 and TRBJ1-3; D may be TRBD1 (5 bases). Germline V gene data show CDR1 as SQVTM and CDR2 as ANQGSEA. The CDR3 has 13 amino acids. V dropped 4 bases and J dropped 0 bases, with 7 bases sitting between them. The CDR3 loop is CSVGGDSGNTIYF. Written as DNA, the CDR3 is TGCAGCGTTGGGGGGGACTCTGGAAACACCATATATTTT.

Only a few counts were recorded for this clone. The J gene is TRBJ2-1, the V gene TRBV5-5; D might be TRBD1 (7 bases). This CDR3 has 16 amino acids. Germline loops: CDR1 SGHKS, CDR2 YYEKEE (reference sequence). Trimming removed 4 bases at V and 8 bases at J, with 22 bases between. CDR3 region: CASSQFYLGGGDEQFF. CDR3 DNA: TGTGCCAGCAGCCAATTCTACTTAGGAGGGGGCGATGAGCAGTTCTTC.

The V and J genes are TRBV29-1 and TRBJ1-1; no firm D call. The CDR3 loop spans 13 amino acids. Trimming took 4 bases from V and 0 from J, leaving 9 bases between them. Germline CDR1 and CDR2: SQVTM and ANQGSEA. The CDR3 protein is CSVAVGVNTEAFF. The CDR3 DNA follows: TGCAGCGTTGCCGTCGGAGTGAACACTGAAGCTTTCTTT.

Only one count was recorded for this clone. This rearrangement joins TRBV9 to TRBJ1-2; 9 nucleotides agree with TRBD1. Germline values: CDR1 SGDLS, CDR2 YYNGEE. The junction had 6 bases not matched to a gene; V was cut back by 0 bases and J by 0 bases. This CDR3 spans 17 amino acids. Here the CDR3 DNA reads TGTGCCAGCAGCGTAGGGACAGGGGTTATTGCTAACTATGGCTACACCTTC. It translates to CASSVGTGVIANYGYTF.

V is TRBV2 and J is TRBJ1-5; 9 bases match TRBD1. CDR3 size: 15 residues. J was trimmed by 3 bases and V by 7 bases; bases with no gene match: 7. Per the germline V gene, CDR1 is SNHLY and CDR2 is FYNNEI. The CDR3 coding sequence is TGTGCCAGCATCGAGGACAGGGGAATCAATCAGCCCCAGCATTTT. It is translated as CASIEDRGINQPQHF.

The V gene is TRBV29-1, the J gene TRBJ1-2; D is uncertain. The V gene lost 0 bases and the J gene lost 8 bases, with 10 bases spanning the gap. Germline V gene lookup returns CDR1 SQVTM and CDR2 ANQGSEA. The CDR3 is made up of 12 amino acids. The CDR3 loop is CSVEEETGGYTF. CDR3 bases: TGCAGCGTTGAAGAGGAAACGGGAGGCTACACCTTC.

J is TRBJ1-1 and V is TRBV12-5, with a weak D call TRBD1 (6 bases). Germline lookup yields CDR1 LGHNT and CDR2 FRNRAP. Trimming left V 5 bases short and J 10 bases short, with 20 bases between. The CDR3 runs to 14 residues. CDR3 coding DNA: TGTGCTAGTGGTCTTATCCCAGGGGAAGAGGGAGCTTTCTTT. This translates into CASGLIPGEEGAFF.